The clone carrying this TCR beta chain was counted a single time. Both 60 Vbeta primers and 13 Jbeta primers went into the PCR. Generated by immunoSEQ multiplex PCR, the TCRdb table keeps only in-frame clones and is missing some. The sample holds 250,000 to 350,000 clones, just over 85% seen once. This record comes from a study of cytomegalovirus exposure and HLA in healthy donors. Turning to the study itself: In terms of ancestry, the Caucasian-associated cluster contained roughly 80% of the approximately 430 genotyped donors.

Input material: PBMCs. This clonotype originated in a man in his forties in good health and CMV-seropositive.

CDR3 nucleotides: TGTGCCAGCAGCCCGGAGGGCCGGGGAACGTCTGAAGCTTTCTTT. This sequence encodes CASSPEGRGTSEAFF. The chain recombines TRBV9 with TRBJ1-1; D is ambiguous. The V and J ends lost 4 bases and 6 bases respectively, with 19 bases between them. The V gene's germline CDR1 is SGDLS and CDR2 YYNGEE. The CDR3 is made up of 15 amino acids.